Sequencing of this T cell receptor (beta chain) was carried out in a study of cytomegalovirus exposure and HLA in healthy donors. On the study more broadly: Across almost 400 genotyped donors, more than 75% landed in the Caucasian-associated ancestry cluster.

Study-level findings and limits: Presence/absence analyses treated sequencing depth as roughly uniform across donors. Trimming of TCR beta V- and J-genes showed a link, identified in a later analysis, to a missense DCLRE1C variant.

This PCR relied on a set of 60 Vbeta primers and 13 Jbeta primers. Sequencing was performed with immunoSEQ multiplex PCR; in TCRdb, only in-frame clones are kept and a portion is missing. The table lists around 150,000 clones, around 75% of them singletons. A note on this clone: Its specificity is unknown.

Germline V gives CDR1 MNHEY, CDR2 SVGAGI. Trimming removed 0 bases at V and 5 bases at J, with 7 bases between. The CDR3 has 14 amino acids. The receptor was derived from a man in his fifties or sixties in good health and CMV-seronegative. This chain connects TRBV6-5 to TRBJ2-2; no clear D. Sequences were obtained from PBMCs. CDR3 sequence: CASSYSRDTGELFF. CDR3 bases: TGTGCCAGCAGTTACTCTCGAGATACCGGGGAGCTGTTTTTT.